These 20 T cell receptor beta chains came from one sample sequenced in a study of siplizumab effects on memory and regulatory T cells. Here immunoSEQ multiplex PCR was the method, and the copy in TCRdb shows in-frame clones only, minus some. The sample lists 60,000 to 65,000 clones, approximately 79% occurring once. The sample consisted of memory CD4+ T cells sorted from blood. All receptors come from a human donor in good health.

The V call is TRBV9, the J call TRBJ2-1, with D tentatively TRBD2 (6 bases). Trimming shortened V by 0 bases and J by 2 bases, and 9 bases separated the two germline ends. The CDR3 is 15 residues long. Per the germline V gene, CDR1 is SGDLS and CDR2 is YYNGEE. The CDR3 DNA reads TGTGCCAGCAGCGTAGAGGGACTCCCCTACAATGAGCAGTTCTTC. Translation: CASSVEGLPYNEQFF.

This clone was seen a handful of times. This sequence joins TRBV6-5 and TRBJ2-2; D is ambiguous. This CDR3 is 14 amino acids long. Between the trimmed V and J ends, which lost 5 bases and 4 bases, there was a span of 11 bases. The germline CDR1 and CDR2 sequences are MNHEY and SVGAGI. This CDR3 is CASSVRTLTGELFF. The DNA for the CDR3 is TGTGCCAGCAGTGTTAGGACGCTCACCGGGGAGCTGTTTTTT.

This sequence joins TRBV9 and TRBJ2-1; D may correspond to TRBD1 or TRBD2 (5 bases each). Germline CDR1 SGDLS, CDR2 YYNGEE. The V and J ends lost 0 bases and 7 bases respectively, with 14 bases between them. The CDR3 is made up of 15 amino acids. Here the CDR3 DNA reads TGTGCCAGCAGCGTAGAGTGGGGGAGCCTAAATGAGCAGTTCTTC. Translation gives CASSVEWGSLNEQFF.

V gene TRBV14 combines with J gene TRBJ2-1; D may be TRBD2 (6 bases). V dropped 10 bases and J dropped 6 bases, with 16 bases sitting between them. From germline, CDR1 is SGHDN and CDR2 FVKESK. The CDR3 covers 13 residues. The CDR3 sequence is CATQGGRFNEQFF. CDR3 bases: TGTGCCACCCAGGGAGGCAGGTTCAATGAGCAGTTCTTC.

The chain recombines TRBV6-5 with TRBJ2-1; the D is unclear. This CDR3 is 15 amino acids long. The V and J ends lost 0 bases and 5 bases respectively, with 11 bases between them. Germline assignment: CDR1 MNHEY and CDR2 SVGAGI. The CDR3 loop is CASSYSDLAHNEQFF. The CDR3 DNA follows: TGTGCCAGCAGTTACTCGGATTTAGCTCACAATGAGCAGTTCTTC.

This sequence joins TRBV21-1 and TRBJ2-2; the tabulated D call, TRBD2, remains unverified against the DNA. TRBV21-1 constitutes a pseudogene. This CDR3 contains 13 residues. CDR3 nucleotide sequence: TGTGCCAGCAGCGACTTGAACACCGGGGAGCTGTTTTTT. The encoded protein is CASSDLNTGELFF.

This clone was counted a few times. This chain connects TRBV28 to TRBJ1-4, with TRBD1 as a possible D gene (5 bases). CDR3 length: 15 amino acids. In germline, CDR1 is MDHEN, CDR2 SYDVKM. V dropped 3 bases and J dropped 6 bases, with 14 bases sitting between them. CDR3 amino acids: CASSFVGTGDEKLFF. The DNA for the CDR3 is TGTGCCAGCAGTTTTGTGGGGACGGGGGATGAAAAACTGTTTTTT.

The J gene is TRBJ1-1, the V gene TRBV2; D is unclear. V lost 2 bases to trimming and J lost 4 bases, with 11 bases between them. Per the germline V gene, CDR1 is SNHLY and CDR2 is FYNNEI. This CDR3 region has 14 residues. In DNA form, the CDR3 reads TGTGCCAGCAGTGAACCGGGTGGGAGCACTGAAGCTTTCTTT. Amino acids: CASSEPGGSTEAFF.

About this clone itself: The same CDR3 can be traced to other DNA sequences in this sample. V is TRBV25-1 and J is TRBJ2-5; possible D gene TRBD2, 6 bases. CDR3 length equals 12 residues. Trimming took 11 bases from V and 5 from J, leaving 15 bases between them. From germline, CDR1 is MGHDK and CDR2 SYGVNS. CDR3 DNA sequence: TGTGCCTCGGGGCGGGGTGGGGAGACCCAGTACTTC. It codes for CASGRGGETQYF.

The chain joins TRBV5-3 to TRBJ1-2; D gene unclear. TRBV5-3 is treated as an ORF (open reading frame) with a function not yet certain. Deletions cut 0 bases from V and 5 bases from J, with 14 bases between. The CDR3 is 15 amino acids. The CDR3 nucleotides are TGTGCCAGAAGCTTGGGGCCAGCCCCACGGTATGGCTACACCTTC. Protein product: CARSLGPAPRYGYTF.

This clone was detected a few times. This chain uses TRBV6-5 with TRBJ2-3; TRBD1 is a possible D gene (5 bases). V lost 6 bases, J lost 2 bases, and 9 bases lay in between. CDR1 MNHEY and CDR2 SVGAGI come from the germline V gene. The CDR3 spans 13 residues. Here the CDR3 DNA reads TGTGCCAGCAGCTCACAGGTCACAGATACGCAGTATTTT. Its translation is CASSSQVTDTQYF.

CDR3 protein: CASSQERIPDTQYF. The CDR3 DNA reads TGCGCCAGCAGCCAAGAGAGGATCCCAGATACGCAGTATTTT. The rearrangement uses TRBV4-3 and TRBJ2-3; no clear D gene. The V end was cut by 0 bases, the J end by 4 bases, with 8 bases between. CDR1 LGHNA and CDR2 YSLEER come from the germline V gene. This CDR3 is built from 14 residues.

The chain uses TRBV4-2 and TRBJ1-2; D ambiguous. The CDR3 has 16 residues. Germline V gene sequence: CDR1 LGHNA, CDR2 YNFKEQ. V lost 1 base, J lost 8 bases, and 20 bases lay in between. For the CDR3, the DNA is TGTGCCAGCAGCCAAGGGGTGTTGACTTCGGGGAAAGGCTACACCTTC. As protein: CASSQGVLTSGKGYTF.

This clone was observed a handful of times. The chain combines TRBV7-9 with TRBJ2-7, with unresolved D. From germline, CDR1 is SEHNR and CDR2 FQNEAQ (reference sequence). Deletions cut 7 bases from V and 4 bases from J, with 8 bases between. The CDR3 spans 11 residues. In nucleotides, the CDR3 is TGTGCCAGCACCGGGTCTTACGAGCAGTACTTC. Its protein product is CASTGSYEQYF.

The rearrangement joins TRBV19 to TRBJ1-2, with 7 bases lining up with TRBD1. This CDR3 spans 11 amino acids. Germline V gene sequence: CDR1 LNHDA, CDR2 SQIVND (reference sequence). V was pared by 11 bases and J by 5 bases, with 5 bases of the junction left unmatched. The CDR3 is CARPGQYGYTF. In DNA form, the CDR3 reads TGTGCCCGCCCGGGACAGTATGGCTACACCTTC.

For this clone: This CDR3 is also generated by other DNA sequences in the sample. The J gene is TRBJ1-2, the V gene TRBV5-1; D perhaps matches TRBD1 (6 bases). The V end was cut by 0 bases, the J end by 0 bases, with 6 bases between. Germline-derived CDR1 and CDR2 are SGHRS and YFSETQ. CDR3 length equals 14 residues. CDR3 sequence (DNA): TGCGCCAGCAGCTTGGACAGGGCTAACTATGGCTACACCTTC. It specifies CASSLDRANYGYTF.

This clone came up once. The chain joins TRBV4-1 to TRBJ1-1; D is perhaps TRBD1 (6 bases). Germline V lookup: CDR1 MGHRA, CDR2 YSYEKL. The germline V and J ends were trimmed by 6 bases and 0 bases, with 11 bases remaining between them. CDR3 length: 14 amino acids. The CDR3 reads CASRSGTMNTEAFF. As DNA, the CDR3 is TGCGCCAGCAGATCTGGGACAATGAACACTGAAGCTTTCTTT.

On this clone itself: Other DNA sequences in the same sample also yield this CDR3. The J gene is TRBJ2-2, the V gene TRBV9, with 9 nucleotides matching TRBD1. CDR1 is SGDLS, CDR2 YYNGEE, per germline. The ends lost 2 bases at V and 5 bases at J; junction bases unmatched: 4. The CDR3 covers 15 residues. The CDR3 region is CASSVWTGETGELFF. In DNA, the CDR3 is TGTGCCAGCAGCGTCTGGACAGGGGAGACCGGGGAGCTGTTTTTT.

The rearrangement joins TRBV11-2 to TRBJ1-1; D call uncertain. With 4 bases removed from V and 4 bases from J, the gap between germline ends came to 10 bases. The germline CDR1 and CDR2 sequences are SGHAT and FQNNGV. The CDR3 covers 13 residues. The CDR3 region has the DNA TGTGCCAGCAGCTCGGACGGCCGCACTGAAGCTTTCTTT. It translates to CASSSDGRTEAFF.

This chain connects TRBV6-1 to TRBJ2-3; the match to TRBD2 covers 11 bases. Per the germline V gene, CDR1 is MNHNS and CDR2 is SASEGT. The CDR3 runs 13 residues. V lost 6 bases, J lost 5 bases, and 1 base stayed unmatched. The CDR3, as DNA: TGTGCCAGCAGGACTAGCGGGGTAGATACGCAGTATTTT. This codes for CASRTSGVDTQYF.